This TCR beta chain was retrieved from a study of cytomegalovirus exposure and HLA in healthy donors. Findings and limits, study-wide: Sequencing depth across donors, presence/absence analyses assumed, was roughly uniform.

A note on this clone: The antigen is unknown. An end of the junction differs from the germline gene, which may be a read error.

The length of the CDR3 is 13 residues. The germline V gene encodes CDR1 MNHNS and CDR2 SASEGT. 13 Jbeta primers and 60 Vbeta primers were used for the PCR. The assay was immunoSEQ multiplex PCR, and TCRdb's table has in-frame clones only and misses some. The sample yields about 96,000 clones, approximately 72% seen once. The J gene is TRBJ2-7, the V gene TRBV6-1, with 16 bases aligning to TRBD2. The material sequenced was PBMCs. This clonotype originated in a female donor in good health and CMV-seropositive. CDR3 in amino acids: CASTPGLAGGPAF. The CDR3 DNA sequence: TGTGCCAGCACCCCGGGACTAGCGGGGGGGCCAGCCTTC.